Listed below are T cell receptor beta chains from one sample, sequenced in a study of blood T cell repertoires in COVID-19. Measured with immunoSEQ multiplex PCR; TCRdb has only the in-frame clones, and not every one. This sample has about 91,000 clones, with roughly three quarters found just once. Input material: peripheral blood. The receptor source for this set is an elderly woman with acute or convalescent COVID-19. Both conserved end residues are part of each CDR3. A D gene is named only where the DNA matches it firmly. Part of the rows lack a size; the others show once, few, many or a class for expanded clones.

size,J,D,V,DNA,CDR3
many,TRBJ1-3,-,TRBV5-4,TGTGCCAGCAGCTTGGGGGGCCATGGCTCTGGAAACACCATATATTTT,CASSLGGHGSGNTIYF
once,TRBJ2-1,-,TRBV15,TGTGCCACCGCGGCAATACGGGGGCAGCGGGGCTCCTACCTCAATGAGCAGTTCTTC,CATAAIRGQRGSYLNEQFF
-,TRBJ2-1,TRBD1,TRBV3-1/TRBV3-2,TGTGCCAGCGCCATGGGGCAGGGGGCGAGAGAGCAGTTCTTC,CASAMGQGAREQFF
few,TRBJ2-1,TRBD1,TRBV7-8,TGTGCCAGCAGCTTAGACAGGGGGCCCGCGTTCTTC,CASSLDRGPAFF
-,TRBJ2-7,TRBD1,TRBV5-1,TGCGCCAGCAGCTTTCAGGGGGCGGTGGGGACCTACGAGCAGTACTTC,CASSFQGAVGTYEQYF
many,TRBJ2-3,-,TRBV27,TGTGCCAGCAGTCCGCTTACCCTAAGCACAGATACGCAGTATTTT,CASSPLTLSTDTQYF
once,TRBJ1-5,TRBD1,TRBV2,TGTGCCAGCAGAAGGACTGACAGGGAAGTAGGGAATCAGCCCCAGCATTTT,CASRRTDREVGNQPQHF
few,TRBJ2-2,TRBD1,TRBV11-2,TGTGCCAGCAGCTTAATTGGACAGGGCCCGGGGAGCGGGGAGCTGTTTTTT,CASSLIGQGPGSGELFF
few,TRBJ2-7,-,TRBV6-5,TGTGCCAGCAGTTTTAATCTAGGTCACTCCAACGAGCAGTACTTC,CASSFNLGHSNEQYF
-,TRBJ1-1,-,TRBV12-5,TGTGCTAGTGGTTTGGCCCGTTACACTGAAGCTTTCTTT,CASGLARYTEAFF
-,TRBJ1-1,-,TRBV19,TGTGCCAGTAGTATATGGGCATCGAACACTGAAGCTTTCTTT,CASSIWASNTEAFF
-,TRBJ1-5,-,TRBV2,TGTGCCAGCAGTGATTCGGGGGGGGCCAACCAGCCCCAGCATTTT,CASSDSGGANQPQHF
-,TRBJ1-5,TRBD1,TRBV7-9,TGTGCCAGCAGCTTAGGACAGGGCTTGCAGCCCCAGCATTTT,CASSLGQGLQPQHF
-,TRBJ2-5,-,TRBV7-2,TGTGCCAGCAGCTTAGGTTGGGGCAGGGAATTAGAGACCCAGTACTTC,CASSLGWGRELETQYF
-,TRBJ2-5,-,TRBV18,TGTGCCAGCTCACAACCTGGACAGCAAGAGACCCAGTACTTC,CASSQPGQQETQYF
-,TRBJ2-3,-,TRBV3-1/TRBV3-2,TGTGCCAGCAGCCAGGGGGGAGCAGATACGCAGTATTTT,CASSQGGADTQYF
-,TRBJ1-2,-,TRBV7-2,TGTGCCAGCAGCTTAGGTCCTCAAGCTTATGGCTACACCTTC,CASSLGPQAYGYTF
-,TRBJ1-5,TRBD1,TRBV30,TGTGCCTGGAGCCCAGGACAGGGAGGGCAGCCCCAGCATTTT,CAWSPGQGGQPQHF
-,TRBJ2-7,-,TRBV7-9,TGTGCCAGCAGCTTAGGGAGGGAGCAGTACTTC,CASSLGREQYF
-,TRBJ1-3,-,TRBV5-1,TGCGCCAGCAGCTTGGCCGGAGAGATAAGGGGAAACACCATATATTTT,CASSLAGEIRGNTIYF
-,TRBJ1-1,-,TRBV7-3,TGTGCCAGCAGCTTACAGGGCGGCACTGAAGCTTTCTTT,CASSLQGGTEAFF
-,TRBJ1-2,-,TRBV24-1,TGTGCCACCAGTGAGCTTGACAGGCCCTATGGCTACACCTTC,CATSELDRPYGYTF
-,TRBJ1-5,TRBD1,TRBV15,TGTGCCACCAGCAGAGTTCGCGGACAGGGGGTTCGCGGCAATCAGCCCCAGCATTTT,CATSRVRGQGVRGNQPQHF
-,TRBJ2-7,TRBD1,TRBV6-5,TGTGCCAGCGGTAACAGGGGCCAGGGGTACGAGCAGTACTTC,CASGNRGQGYEQYF
-,TRBJ1-1,-,TRBV19,TGTGCCAGTTGGCTGAACACTGAAGCTTTCTTT,CASWLNTEAFF
-,TRBJ1-2,-,TRBV5-1,TGCGCCAGCAAGGAGGGGACGCCCGAAACTTATGGCTACACCTTC,CASKEGTPETYGYTF
-,TRBJ1-6,TRBD1,TRBV28,TGTGCCAGCAGCCCTTCAGGGGGCTTTAGTTCACCCCTCCACTTT,CASSPSGGFSSPLHF
-,TRBJ2-6,-,TRBV4-3,TGCGCCAGCAGCCAGGCAGGGGCTGGCAACGTCCTGACTTTC,CASSQAGAGNVLTF
few,TRBJ2-5,-,TRBV7-6,TGTGCCAGCAGCTTAAAGTTGAGCCGTGAGACCCAGTACTTC,CASSLKLSRETQYF
-,TRBJ1-4,TRBD1,TRBV2,TGTGCCAGCAGTAGACAGGGGGCGACTAATGAAAAACTGTTTTTT,CASSRQGATNEKLFF